The 27 T cell receptor beta chains reported below all come from one sample, sequenced in a study of T cell responses to AZD1222 COVID-19 vaccine. TCRdb keeps only in-frame clones here, not all; method: immunoSEQ multiplex PCR. The sample has some 150,000 clones; around 90% are singletons. The sequences come from peripheral blood, collected on day 0 of AZD1222 vaccination. The receptors shown here come from an adult in good health.

The chain recombines TRBV10-3 with TRBJ2-1, with 7 bases identical to TRBD2. Trimming took 4 bases from V and 5 from J; bases not matched to a gene: 5. The CDR3 spans 14 residues. Germline V gene lookup returns CDR1 ENHRY and CDR2 SYGVKD. CDR3 nucleotide sequence: TGTGCCATCAGTGCTTCGGGAGGCCACAATGAGCAGTTCTTC. It yields the protein CAISASGGHNEQFF.

The chain is built from TRBV7-9 and TRBJ1-5, with D perhaps matching TRBD1 (5 bases). V lost 1 base to trimming and J lost 7 bases, with 14 bases between them. Germline-derived CDR1 and CDR2 are SEHNR and FQNEAQ (reference sequence). This CDR3 has 15 residues. This CDR3 reads CASSLVGGSEQPQHF. As DNA, the CDR3 is TGTGCCAGCAGCTTAGTTGGGGGTTCGGAACAGCCCCAGCATTTT.

The J gene is TRBJ1-5, the V gene TRBV12-5, with 7 nucleotides matching TRBD1. This CDR3 spans 14 amino acids. J was trimmed by 7 bases and V by 7 bases; bases with no gene match: 10. The germline CDR1 and CDR2 sequences are LGHNT and FRNRAP. The CDR3 DNA follows: TGTGCTAGTGCCTCCGGGACAGATAACCAGCCCCAGCATTTT. Amino acids: CASASGTDNQPQHF.

The J gene is TRBJ1-6, the V gene TRBV28, with TRBD1 as a possible D gene (5 bases). Trimming cost V 7 bases and J 0 bases, with 10 bases left between them. Germline CDR1 reads MDHEN; CDR2 reads SYDVKM. The length of the CDR3 is 15 residues. The CDR3 spells CASMEGSSYNSPLHF. The CDR3 DNA reads as TGTGCCAGCATGGAGGGGAGCTCCTATAATTCACCCCTCCACTTT.

This clone occurred once. The gene calls are TRBV5-1 and TRBJ2-2; D not certain. Germline-derived CDR1 and CDR2 are SGHRS and YFSETQ. This CDR3 has 16 amino acids. Trimming pared 0 bases from V and 0 bases from J, leaving 9 bases between. In DNA form, the CDR3 reads TGCGCCAGCAGCTTGGGGGCAGACGCGAACACCGGGGAGCTGTTTTTT. Translating gives CASSLGADANTGELFF.

The chain has TRBV7-2 and TRBJ2-7; D is uncertain. This CDR3 region has 12 residues. Germline V gene sequence: CDR1 SGHTA, CDR2 FQGNSA. The V and J ends lost 3 bases and 6 bases respectively, with 9 bases between them. The CDR3 coding sequence is TGTGCCAGCAGCTTTCTGGGGTCCGAGCAGTACTTC. Encoded protein: CASSFLGSEQYF. Drawing the rest from reference TRBV7-2 and TRBJ2-7, the complete variable domain is GAGVSQSPSNKVTEKGKDVELRCDPISGHTALYWYRQSLGQGLEFLIYFQGNSAPDKSGLPSDRFSAERTGGSVSTLTIQRTQQEDSAVYLCASSFLGSEQYFGPGTRLTVT.

The CDR3 nucleotides read TGTGCCAGCAGTAGGATCCCGACGGCGCTATCCTCCTATGGCTACACCTTC. This codes for CASSRIPTALSSYGYTF. V is TRBV7-9 and J is TRBJ1-2; D uncertain. The CDR3 totals 17 residues. Germline CDR1 and CDR2: SEHNR and FQNEAQ (reference sequence). Trimming left V 6 bases short and J 4 bases short, with 24 bases between. The full variable domain, completed using reference TRBV7-9 and TRBJ1-2, is DTGVSQNPRHKITKRGQNVTFRCDPISEHNRLYWYRQTLGQGPEFLTYFQNEAQLEKSRLLSDRFSAERPKGSFSTLEIQRTEQGDSAMYLCASSRIPTALSSYGYTFGSGTRLTVV.

This clone was observed a single time. The genes are TRBV2 and TRBJ2-7; TRBD2 might be the D (6 bases). CDR3 size: 14 residues. The ends were cut back, 4 bases at V and 0 bases at J, with 10 bases in the middle. Germline V gene data show CDR1 as SNHLY and CDR2 as FYNNEI. The CDR3 nucleotides are TGTGCCAGCAGTGGGGAGGTCAGCTCCTACGAGCAGTACTTC. Its protein is CASSGEVSSYEQYF.

The chain carries TRBV27 and TRBJ1-1; maybe TRBD1 (6 bases). This CDR3 is 14 amino acids long. The germline V gene has CDR1 MNHEY and CDR2 SMNVEV (reference sequence). With 5 bases removed from V and 1 base from J, the gap between germline ends came to 11 bases. DNA for the CDR3: TGTGCCAGCAGTACAGGGTCTCCGAACACTGAAGCTTTCTTT. Translated: CASSTGSPNTEAFF.

Only one count was recorded for this clone. V usage is TRBV5-4 and J usage is TRBJ2-2; TRBD2 aligns across 12 bases. The ends lost 3 bases at V and 4 bases at J; junction bases unmatched: 7. CDR3 length: 17 residues. The germline V gene has CDR1 SGHNT and CDR2 YYREEE (reference sequence). CDR3 loop: CASSSRTSGIGTGELFF. The CDR3, as DNA: TGTGCCAGCAGCTCCCGGACTAGCGGGATAGGCACCGGGGAGCTGTTTTTT.

This rearrangement joins TRBV13 to TRBJ2-5; maybe TRBD1 (5 bases). Germline values: CDR1 PRHDT, CDR2 FYEKMQ (reference sequence). The CDR3 spans 13 residues. V lost 4 bases and J 2 bases, leaving 8 bases between the germline ends. The CDR3 protein is CASSSTEQETQYF. The CDR3 DNA reads as TGTGCCAGCAGCTCGACAGAACAAGAGACCCAGTACTTC. The whole variable domain, remainder taken from reference TRBV13 and TRBJ2-5, is AAGVIQSPRHLIKEKRETATLKCYPIPRHDTVYWYQQGPGQDPQFLISFYEKMQSDKGSIPDRFSAQQFSDYHSELNMSSLELGDSALYFCASSSTEQETQYFGPGTRLLVL.

The gene calls are TRBV27 and TRBJ2-1; no clear D. This CDR3 has 13 residues. Trimming cost V 2 bases and J 7 bases, with 9 bases left between them. CDR1 and CDR2 from the germline V gene are MNHEY and SMNVEV (reference sequence). The CDR3 DNA is TGTGCCAGCAGTTTAGGGCAGCTTAATGAGCAGTTCTTC. Its translation: CASSLGQLNEQFF.

CDR3 protein: CASSAWVGRMNTEAFF. CDR3 DNA sequence: TGCGCCAGCAGCGCCTGGGTAGGTCGGATGAACACTGAAGCTTTCTTT. V gene TRBV5-1 combines with J gene TRBJ1-1; D is unresolved. Germline V gene sequence: CDR1 SGHRS, CDR2 YFSETQ. Trimming took off 4 bases at V and 0 bases at J, with 16 bases between the two ends. The CDR3 spans 16 residues.

This sequence joins TRBV4-1 and TRBJ1-5; 7 bases fit TRBD1. V lost 2 bases and J lost 4; bases outside the gene matches: 14. CDR1 and CDR2 from the germline V gene are MGHRA and YSYEKL. The CDR3 extends over 18 amino acids. The CDR3 spells CASSQLLWRAGGNQPQHF. CDR3 coding DNA: TGCGCCAGCAGCCAATTGCTCTGGAGGGCAGGGGGGAATCAGCCCCAGCATTTT.

This sequence joins TRBV11-2 and TRBJ2-5; 10 bases agree with TRBD2. Trimming cost V 0 bases and J 4 bases; bases outside gene matches: 5. There are 16 residues in the CDR3. Germline-derived CDR1 and CDR2 are SGHAT and FQNNGV. The CDR3 region has the DNA TGTGCCAGCAGCTTAGAACCAGCGGGGGGGCGAGAGACCCAGTACTTC. This encodes CASSLEPAGGRETQYF.

The chain employs TRBV21-1 and TRBJ2-5; the table names TRBD1, a call not compared with the DNA. TRBV21-1 is designated a pseudogene. The CDR3 has 18 amino acids. CDR3 residues: CASSKGGHRDSYQETQYF. For the CDR3, the DNA is TGTGCCAGCAGCAAAGGGGGCCACAGAGATTCGTACCAAGAGACCCAGTACTTC.

This clone was picked up one time. The genes are TRBV3-1 (or the pseudogene TRBV3-2) and TRBJ1-1, with no clear D. V was trimmed by 5 bases and J by 4 bases, leaving 8 bases between them. CDR3 size: 12 residues. CDR1 is LGHDT, CDR2 YNNKEL, per germline (reference sequence). CDR3 residues: CASSTGFTEAFF. The CDR3 DNA reads as TGTGCCAGCAGCACCGGGTTCACTGAAGCTTTCTTT.

The gene calls are TRBV11-2 and TRBJ2-3; D might be TRBD1 or TRBD2, each matching 6 bases. Trimming removed 0 bases from V and 3 bases from J, with 16 bases in between. CDR1 SGHAT and CDR2 FQNNGV come from the germline V gene. The CDR3 loop spans 17 amino acids. CDR3 protein: CASSLEGGLALTDTQYF. In nucleotides, the CDR3 is TGTGCCAGCAGCTTAGAGGGGGGCCTCGCCTTAACAGATACGCAGTATTTT.

CDR3 residues: CASSPQGDQPQHF. The DNA of the CDR3 is TGCGCCAGCAGCCCACAGGGGGATCAGCCCCAGCATTTT. The rearrangement uses TRBV5-1 and TRBJ1-5; 8 bases align to TRBD1. Germline-derived CDR1 and CDR2 are SGHRS and YFSETQ. The CDR3 runs to 13 residues. V lost 4 bases to trimming and J lost 5 bases; unmatched junction nucleotides: 2. The whole variable domain, filled in from reference TRBV5-1 and TRBJ1-5, reads KAGVTQTPRYLIKTRGQQVTLSCSPISGHRSVSWYQQTPGQGLQFLFEYFSETQRNKGNFPGRFSGRQFSNSRSEMNVSTLELGDSALYLCASSPQGDQPQHFGDGTRLSIL.

This clone appeared a single time. The CDR3 sequence is CASSPTGTDTQYF. The CDR3 coding sequence is TGTGCCAGCAGCCCCACCGGGACAGATACGCAGTATTTT. This rearrangement joins TRBV5-5 to TRBJ2-3; D is uncertain. Germline CDR1 reads SGHKS; CDR2 reads YYEKEE (reference sequence). This CDR3 contains 13 residues. The V and J ends lost 4 bases and 3 bases respectively, with 9 bases between them.

The J gene is TRBJ2-7, the V gene TRBV29-1; D perhaps matches TRBD2 (6 bases). CDR3 length equals 14 residues. V lost 0 bases and J 1 base, leaving 10 bases between the germline ends. From germline, CDR1 is SQVTM and CDR2 ANQGSEA. Written as DNA, the CDR3 is TGCAGCGTTGAAGATGGAGGGGCGTCCTACGAGCAGTACTTC. Encoded protein: CSVEDGGASYEQYF.

V is TRBV27 and J is TRBJ2-7; D unresolved. V lost 3 bases and J lost 0, with 6 bases in between. This CDR3 has 13 amino acids. Germline CDR1 is MNHEY and CDR2 is SMNVEV (reference sequence). The CDR3 region has the DNA TGTGCCAGCAGTTTCTCAGTCTCCTACGAGCAGTACTTC. This translates into CASSFSVSYEQYF.

The DNA for the CDR3 is TGCGCCAGCAGCCGGACTAGCGGGGGATCCGGGGAGCTGTTTTTT. This codes for CASSRTSGGSGELFF. The rearrangement joins TRBV5-1 to TRBJ2-2; 13 positions agree with TRBD2. The CDR3 extends over 15 amino acids. CDR1 is SGHRS, CDR2 YFSETQ, per germline. V trimming: 4 bases; J trimming: 6 bases; junction bases outside the gene matches: 3.

The genes are TRBV5-1 and TRBJ2-3; maybe TRBD2 (7 bases). V was cut by 4 bases and J by 4 bases, with 25 bases left in between. Germline V gene lookup returns CDR1 SGHRS and CDR2 YFSETQ. CDR3 length: 18 amino acids. The CDR3 protein is CASSPRGGGRIGADTQYF. In DNA, the CDR3 is TGCGCCAGCAGCCCCAGAGGGGGGGGCCGGATTGGTGCAGATACGCAGTATTTT.

As to this clone: One end of the junction fails to match germline, which may point to a read error. The V gene is TRBV14, the J gene TRBJ1-3, with D tentatively TRBD1 (6 bases). Germline V gene lookup returns CDR1 SGHDN and CDR2 FVKESK. The CDR3 loop spans 15 amino acids. This chain's CDR3 is CASSQFTGLGSTIYF. The CDR3 nucleotides read TGTGCCAGCAGCCAGTTCACAGGGCTCGGAAGCACCATATATTTT.

The chain joins TRBV11-3 to TRBJ2-7; D ambiguous. Germline-derived CDR1 and CDR2 are SGHNT and YENEEA. V was trimmed by 1 base and J by 0 bases, leaving 7 bases between them. The CDR3 sequence is 14 residues long. The DNA of the CDR3 is TGTGCCAGCAGCTTAGGTTCGGGCTCCTACGAGCAGTACTTC. Translating it yields CASSLGSGSYEQYF.

This rearrangement joins TRBV28 to TRBJ1-2; D may be TRBD1 (6 bases). Trimming stripped 2 bases from V and 4 bases from J, with 17 bases between. CDR3 length equals 16 residues. The germline gives CDR1 MDHEN, CDR2 SYDVKM. This chain's CDR3 is CASSLGSWGHGYGYTF. CDR3 sequence (DNA): TGTGCCAGCAGTTTAGGTTCATGGGGGCACGGCTATGGCTACACCTTC.